Below, one T cell receptor beta chain is given with its context. What it binds is not known. The data derive from a study of long-term antiretroviral therapy in people with HIV. They ran version v3.0 of the immunoSEQ assay at survey level. This table comes from immunoSEQ multiplex PCR, and its TCRdb copy is limited to in-frame clones, with some not included. The sample yields 25,000 to 30,000 clones, 82% seen once. The CDR3 extends over 13 amino acids. Germline trimming cut 4 bases from V and 4 bases from J; bases unmatched to any gene: 4. In germline, CDR1 is SGDLS, CDR2 YYNGEE. General study results and limits: Blood collection from the mid-2000s to the late 2010s possibly occurred under older ART regimens. Subsequent to ART, diversity was augmented yet persisted below that of transplant donor controls.

Sequencing used unsorted PBMCs, obtained 2.9 years after starting antiretroviral therapy. The rearrangement links TRBV9 to TRBJ1-1; TRBD1 agrees at 7 bases. The source of this sequence is a man in his fifties with HIV. The CDR3, as DNA: TGTGCCAGCAGCTTCGACAGGGCCACTGAAGCTTTCTTT. Translating gives CASSFDRATEAFF.